This note documents a single TCR beta chain sequence. As yet, its antigen is unknown. The PCR had 60 Vbeta and 13 Jbeta primers. Only in-frame clones appear in the TCRdb table, and some are missing; sequencing was by immunoSEQ multiplex PCR. The table shows roughly 180,000 clones, with roughly 75% occurring only once. This record comes from a study of cytomegalovirus exposure and HLA in healthy donors. Study background: Roughly 180 million T cells yielded 90 million to 130 million unique TCR beta sequences in earlier analysis. Whole-study results and caveats: Reports credit the classifier with highly specific, highly sensitive diagnosis of cytomegalovirus status. Per a later analysis, HLA-associated TCR beta chains showed more clonal expansion than other, equally common TCR beta chains.

The CDR3 is 15 residues long. Unmatched junction bases numbered 4, after V lost 3 bases and J lost 2 bases. Germline loops: CDR1 LGHNA, CDR2 YSLEER. This sequence originates from a woman aged 40-49 years in good health and CMV-seropositive. The genes are TRBV4-3 and TRBJ2-1; 7 nucleotides line up with TRBD1. Sample: PBMCs. The CDR3: CASSQRQGTYNEQFF. CDR3 nucleotides: TGCGCCAGCAGCCAGAGACAGGGTACCTACAATGAGCAGTTCTTC.